These T cell receptor beta chains were read from a single sample in a study of shared clonotypes between healthy human individuals. The method was immunoSEQ multiplex PCR; TCRdb's version includes in-frame clones alone and lacks a portion of them. The sample has under 650,000 clones; less than 96% are singletons. The specimen was naive CD4+ T cells sorted from blood. The receptor set was obtained from a woman in her 30s in good health. Both conserved end residues are part of each CDR3. A D gene is named only where the DNA matches it firmly. Clone sizes are given selectively: once, few, many, or a class where the clone is expanded.

NA	TRBV2	NA	TRBJ1-4	CASSDDEKLFF	TGTGCCAGCAGTGATGATGAAAAACTGTTTTTT
NA	TRBV5-1	TRBD2	TRBJ2-4	CASSWTSGLAKNIQYF	TGCGCCAGCAGCTGGACTAGCGGATTAGCCAAAAACATTCAGTACTTC
NA	TRBV18	NA	TRBJ2-5	CASSPKVETQYF	TGTGCCAGCTCACCGAAGGTGGAGACCCAGTACTTC
once	TRBV6-1	NA	TRBJ2-6	CASSEMLRESHVLTF	TGTGCCAGCAGTGAGATGTTACGGGAGAGCCACGTCCTGACTTTC
NA	TRBV15	NA	TRBJ1-5	CATSKSGRGEQPQHF	TGTGCCACCAGCAAGAGCGGCAGGGGCGAACAGCCCCAGCATTTT
NA	TRBV6-1	NA	TRBJ2-3	CASSQYSDTQYF	TGTGCCAGCAGTCAGTATAGCGACACGCAGTATTTT
NA	TRBV5-4	NA	TRBJ2-5	CASSLALGRLPLQETQYF	TGTGCCAGCAGCTTGGCCTTAGGGAGGCTCCCGCTCCAAGAGACCCAGTACTTC
NA	TRBV18	TRBD1	TRBJ1-2	CASSYQGTGVDRLNYGYTF	TGTGCCAGCTCCTACCAAGGCACAGGGGTCGACCGGCTAAACTATGGCTACACCTTC
NA	TRBV6-6	NA	TRBJ1-2	CASSTSQGLGNYGYTF	TGTGCCAGCAGTACGAGTCAGGGGTTGGGTAACTATGGCTACACCTTC
NA	TRBV7-9	NA	TRBJ2-7	CASRTGTTYEQYF	TGTGCCAGCAGGACGGGAACCACCTACGAGCAGTACTTC
NA	TRBV2	NA	TRBJ2-6	CASSAEGAGANVLTF	TGTGCCAGCAGTGCGGAGGGGGCTGGGGCCAACGTCCTGACTTTC
few	TRBV6-6	NA	TRBJ1-5	CASSYSNGPQHF	TGTGCCAGCAGTTACTCGAACGGGCCCCAGCATTTT
once	TRBV6-5	NA	TRBJ2-1	CASRLSLFRHNEQFF	TGTGCCAGCAGGTTATCCCTATTTCGGCACAATGAGCAGTTCTTC
NA	TRBV25-1	NA	TRBJ1-1	CASSDWGNQNTEAFF	TGTGCCAGCAGTGATTGGGGAAATCAGAACACTGAAGCTTTCTTT
NA	TRBV5-1	NA	TRBJ2-2	CASSLGGNTGELFF	TGCGCCAGCAGCTTGGGCGGCAACACCGGGGAGCTGTTTTTT
few	TRBV30	TRBD1	TRBJ2-7	CAWGTAYEQYF	TGTGCCTGGGGGACAGCTTACGAGCAGTACTTC
NA	TRBV28	TRBD1	TRBJ1-2	CASSLTGLNGYTF	TGTGCCAGCAGTTTGACAGGGCTTAATGGCTACACCTTC
NA	TRBV28	NA	TRBJ2-1	CASSRADTHRLNEQFF	TGTGCCAGCAGTCGAGCGGATACCCACAGATTAAATGAGCAGTTCTTC
NA	TRBV28	NA	TRBJ1-2	CASGPGPNYGYTF	TGTGCCAGCGGACCGGGACCCAACTATGGCTACACCTTC
NA	TRBV5-1	TRBD1	TRBJ2-7	CASRLDRGEQYF	TGCGCCAGCAGACTAGACAGGGGCGAGCAGTACTTC
NA	TRBV11-2	NA	TRBJ1-2	CASSSGVGGTPGYTF	TGTGCCAGCAGCTCTGGGGTTGGGGGGACCCCAGGCTACACCTTC
NA	TRBV2	NA	TRBJ2-2	CASTAGLANTGELFF	TGTGCCAGCACGGCAGGACTCGCGAACACCGGGGAGCTGTTTTTT
once	TRBV6-5	TRBD2	TRBJ2-1	CASSRPGRTSEQFF	TGTGCCAGCAGCCGCCCCGGGAGGACGTCGGAGCAGTTCTTC
NA	TRBV30	TRBD2	TRBJ2-5	CAGISREFVQYF	TGTGCCGGCATTTCGCGGGAGTTTGTGCAGTACTTC
NA	TRBV28	NA	TRBJ2-7	CASSSVGYLRGYEQYF	TGTGCCAGCAGTTCGGTGGGATACTTGAGGGGATACGAGCAGTACTTC
NA	TRBV30	NA	TRBJ2-1	CAWSVWGRDASYEQFF	TGTGCCTGGAGTGTATGGGGGCGCGATGCCTCGTATGAGCAGTTCTTC
NA	TRBV7-2	NA	TRBJ2-5	CASSLYTRQETQYF	TGTGCCAGCAGCCTATACACCCGACAAGAGACCCAGTACTTC
NA	TRBV28	NA	TRBJ1-2	CASSLGTRGYGYTF	TGTGCCAGCAGTTTGGGGACAAGGGGCTATGGCTACACCTTC
NA	TRBV20-1	NA	TRBJ2-3	CSGGRTDTQYF	TGCAGTGGCGGACGCACAGATACGCAGTATTTT
NA	TRBV5-1	TRBD2	TRBJ2-3	CASSQGGLAGGTTDTQYF	TGCGCCAGCAGCCAGGGGGGACTAGCGGGAGGAACTACAGATACGCAGTATTTT
NA	TRBV19	TRBD2	TRBJ2-1	CAISPSGSSYNEQFF	TGTGCCATTAGCCCGAGCGGGAGCTCCTACAATGAGCAGTTCTTC
NA	TRBV7-9	NA	TRBJ2-1	CASSLRLESSYNEQFF	TGTGCCAGCAGCTTGCGACTAGAGAGCTCCTACAATGAGCAGTTCTTC
NA	TRBV27	NA	TRBJ1-1	CASSLSGTNTEAFF	TGTGCCAGCAGTTTAAGCGGGACGAACACTGAAGCTTTCTTT
NA	TRBV29-1	NA	TRBJ2-7	CSVVLTVGQGSYEQYF	TGCAGCGTTGTTCTAACGGTTGGTCAGGGATCCTACGAGCAGTACTTC
NA	TRBV7-6	TRBD1	TRBJ2-5	CASSSLTGKETQYF	TGTGCCAGCAGCTCGCTGACAGGGAAAGAGACCCAGTACTTC
NA	TRBV6-1	NA	TRBJ1-1	CASSEVWGTEAFF	TGTGCCAGCAGTGAAGTTTGGGGCACTGAAGCTTTCTTT
NA	TRBV5-6	NA	TRBJ1-3	CASSSSRAGNTIYF	TGTGCCAGCAGCTCAAGTCGGGCGGGAAACACCATATATTTT
once	TRBV2	TRBD1	TRBJ1-4	CASSGVQGGREKLFF	TGTGCCAGCAGTGGGGTACAGGGGGGTAGGGAAAAACTGTTTTTT
NA	TRBV19	NA	TRBJ2-6	CASGLQGSGANVLTF	TGTGCCAGTGGACTTCAGGGGTCCGGGGCCAACGTCCTGACTTTC
once	TRBV27	NA	TRBJ2-1	CASSSFSIWNEQFF	TGTGCCAGCAGTTCGTTTTCCATTTGGAATGAGCAGTTCTTC
once	TRBV5-4	TRBD2	TRBJ2-7	CASSLGLAGTYEQYF	TGTGCCAGCAGCTTGGGACTAGCGGGGACCTACGAGCAGTACTTC
NA	TRBV4-1	TRBD1	TRBJ2-7	CASSGNRGEQYF	TGCGCCAGCAGCGGAAACAGGGGAGAGCAGTACTTC
NA	TRBV5-8	NA	TRBJ1-2	CASSFRPAPDSANYGYTF	TGTGCCAGCAGCTTCAGGCCCGCCCCCGATTCAGCTAACTATGGCTACACCTTC
NA	TRBV5-1	NA	TRBJ1-1	CASSFTRLNTEAFF	TGCGCCAGCAGCTTCACCAGGCTGAACACTGAAGCTTTCTTT
NA	TRBV5-1	TRBD2	TRBJ2-1	CASSPSGRRSYNEQFF	TGCGCCAGCAGCCCTAGCGGGAGAAGGTCCTACAATGAGCAGTTCTTC
NA	TRBV2	NA	TRBJ2-1	CASSILASNEQFF	TGTGCCAGCAGTATACTAGCTAGCAATGAGCAGTTCTTC
NA	TRBV4-1	NA	TRBJ2-7	CASSPGGSYEQYF	TGCGCCAGCAGCCCCGGGGGCTCCTACGAGCAGTACTTC
NA	TRBV28	NA	TRBJ1-2	CASSWKARYGYTF	TGTGCCAGCAGTTGGAAGGCACGCTATGGCTACACCTTC
NA	TRBV28	NA	TRBJ2-7	CASSRPPGSYEQYF	TGTGCCAGCAGTCGGCCCCCGGGTTCTTACGAGCAGTACTTC
NA	TRBV2	NA	TRBJ2-2	CASSDISHTGELFF	TGTGCCAGCAGTGATATCAGTCACACCGGGGAGCTGTTTTTT
NA	TRBV7-8	TRBD1	TRBJ1-4	CASSLVGRGKKLFF	TGTGCCAGCAGCTTAGTGGGCAGGGGGAAAAAACTGTTTTTT
NA	TRBV6-6	TRBD1	TRBJ2-3	CASSSLGTGADTQYF	TGTGCCAGCAGTTCTTTAGGGACAGGGGCAGATACGCAGTATTTT